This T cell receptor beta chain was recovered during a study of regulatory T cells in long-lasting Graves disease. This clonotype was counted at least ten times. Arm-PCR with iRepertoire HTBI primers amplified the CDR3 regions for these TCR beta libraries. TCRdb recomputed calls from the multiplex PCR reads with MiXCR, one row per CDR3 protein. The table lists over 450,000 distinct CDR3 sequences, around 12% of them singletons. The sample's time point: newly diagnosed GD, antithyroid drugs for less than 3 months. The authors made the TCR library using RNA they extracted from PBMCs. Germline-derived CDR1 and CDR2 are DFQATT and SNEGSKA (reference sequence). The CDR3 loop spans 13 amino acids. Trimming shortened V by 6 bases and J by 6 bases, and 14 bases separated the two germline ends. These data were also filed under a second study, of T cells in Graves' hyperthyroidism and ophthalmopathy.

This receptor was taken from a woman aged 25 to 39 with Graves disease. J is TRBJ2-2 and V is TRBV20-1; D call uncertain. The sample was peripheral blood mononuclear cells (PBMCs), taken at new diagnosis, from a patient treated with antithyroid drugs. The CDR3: CSALGRVAGELFF. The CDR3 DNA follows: TGCAGTGCCCTGGGTCGGGTAGCCGGGGAGCTGTTTTTT.